The sequence of this T cell receptor (beta chain) was determined in a study of vaccination effects on CD4 cells after COVID-19. Study-level background: Late post-vaccine samples came at days +241, +227 and +161 respectively.

Comments on this clone: Antigen unknown.

Unmatched junction bases numbered 15, after V lost 2 bases and J lost 9 bases. The germline gives CDR1 SGHTA, CDR2 FQGNSA. This CDR3 has 18 amino acids. Repertoires were generated with immunoSEQ multiplex PCR, while TCRdb's copy carries only in-frame clones and drops some. The repertoire holds roughly 30,000 clones, with about three quarters as singletons. Subsequent to a culture period of nine to ten days, CD4+ T cells were isolated. It was between March and December 2020 that the person had a SARS-CoV-2 infection confirmed by PCR. All study participants received two doses of BNT162b2 or mRNA-1273 vaccine.

The chain employs TRBV7-2 and TRBJ2-1; TRBD2 agrees at 11 bases. The receptor was isolated from a human donor who had a prior SARS-CoV-2 infection. The sample consisted of CD4+ T cells from PBMCs cultured without peptide, taken after COVID-19 vaccination. Written as DNA, the CDR3 is TGTGCCAGCAGCTTAACTAGCCCCGGGGTAGCGGGAGGGCTTGAGCAGTTCTTC. This translates into CASSLTSPGVAGGLEQFF.